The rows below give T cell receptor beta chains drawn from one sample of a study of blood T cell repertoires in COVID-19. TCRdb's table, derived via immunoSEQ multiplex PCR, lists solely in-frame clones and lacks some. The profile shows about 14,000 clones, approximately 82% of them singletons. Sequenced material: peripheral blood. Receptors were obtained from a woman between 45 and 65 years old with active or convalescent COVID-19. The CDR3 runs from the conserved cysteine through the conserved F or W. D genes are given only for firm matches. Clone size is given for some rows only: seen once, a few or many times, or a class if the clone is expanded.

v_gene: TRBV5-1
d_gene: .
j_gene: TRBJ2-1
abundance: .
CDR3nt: TGCGCCAGCAGCCTAAATGTCGGGGGTGCCAACAATGAGCAGTTCTTC
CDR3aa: CASSLNVGGANNEQFF

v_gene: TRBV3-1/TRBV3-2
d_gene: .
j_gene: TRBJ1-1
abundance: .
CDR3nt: TGTGCCAGCAGCGGACAGCAGAACACTGAAGCTTTCTTT
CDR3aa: CASSGQQNTEAFF

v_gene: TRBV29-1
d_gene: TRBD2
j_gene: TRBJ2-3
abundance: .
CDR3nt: TGCAGCGTTGCTGGCGGGAGTACCACAGATACGCAGTATTTT
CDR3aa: CSVAGGSTTDTQYF

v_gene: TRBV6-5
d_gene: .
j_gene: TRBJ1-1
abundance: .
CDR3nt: TGTGCCAGCAGTTATTTAACGACAGGGAACACTGAAGCTTTCTTT
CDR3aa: CASSYLTTGNTEAFF

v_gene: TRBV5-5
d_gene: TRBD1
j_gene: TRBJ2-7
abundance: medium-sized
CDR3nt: TGTGCCAGCAGATACCGGGACAGCGGTACCTACGAGCAGTACTTC
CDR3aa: CASRYRDSGTYEQYF

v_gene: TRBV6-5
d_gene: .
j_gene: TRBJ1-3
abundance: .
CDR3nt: TGTGCCAGTGGGGAGATCGGCTCAAACACCATATATTTT
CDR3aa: CASGEIGSNTIYF

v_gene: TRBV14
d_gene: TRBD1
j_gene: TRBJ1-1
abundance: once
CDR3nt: TGTGCCAGCAGCCAGGAAGAAGTGGGACAGAGGAACACTGAAGCTTTCTTT
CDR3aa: CASSQEEVGQRNTEAFF

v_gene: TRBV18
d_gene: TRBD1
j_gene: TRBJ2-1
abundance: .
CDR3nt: TGTGCCAGCTCACGCGGGACAGGGACCCAAGCGAGCTCCTACAATGAGCAGTTCTTC
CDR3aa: CASSRGTGTQASSYNEQFF

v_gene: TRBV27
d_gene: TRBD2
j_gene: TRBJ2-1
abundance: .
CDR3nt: TGTGCCACCCAAATGGCGGGAGGCTACAATGAGCAGTTCTTC
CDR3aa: CATQMAGGYNEQFF

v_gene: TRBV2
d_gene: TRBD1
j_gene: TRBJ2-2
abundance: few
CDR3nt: TGTGCCAGCAGTTATCGGACAGGAGGAAACACCGGGGAGCTGTTTTTT
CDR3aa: CASSYRTGGNTGELFF

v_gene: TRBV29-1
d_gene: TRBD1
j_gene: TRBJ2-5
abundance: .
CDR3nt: TGCAGCGGGACCCGGGACAGCCAAGAGACCCAGTACTTC
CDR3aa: CSGTRDSQETQYF

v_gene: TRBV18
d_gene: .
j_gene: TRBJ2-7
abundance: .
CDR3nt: TGTGCCAGCTCACCGACTCCTGAGAGCCACGAGCAGTACTTC
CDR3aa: CASSPTPESHEQYF

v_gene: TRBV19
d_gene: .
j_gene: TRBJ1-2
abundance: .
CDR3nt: TGTGCCAGTAGTCCTACAGGGCCCTATGGCTACACCTTC
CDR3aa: CASSPTGPYGYTF

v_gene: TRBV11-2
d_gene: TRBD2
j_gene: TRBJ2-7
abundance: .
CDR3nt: TGTGTGGGAGCTAGCGGGGGTTTCGAGCAGTACTTC
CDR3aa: CVGASGGFEQYF

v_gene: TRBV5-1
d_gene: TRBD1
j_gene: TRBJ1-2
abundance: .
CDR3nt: TGCGCCAGCAGCTTGTCAGACAGGGCCCCTTATGGCTACACCTTC
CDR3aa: CASSLSDRAPYGYTF

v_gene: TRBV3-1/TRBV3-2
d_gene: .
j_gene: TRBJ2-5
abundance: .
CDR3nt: TGTGCCAGCAGCCGTCAGGGTGGGGAGACCCAGTACTTC
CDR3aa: CASSRQGGETQYF

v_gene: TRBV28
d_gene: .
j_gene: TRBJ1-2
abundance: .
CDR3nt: TGTGCCAGCAGTTTTAAGCCGGGAAACTATGGCTACACCTTC
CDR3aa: CASSFKPGNYGYTF

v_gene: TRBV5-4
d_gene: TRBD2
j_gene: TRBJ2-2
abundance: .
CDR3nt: TGTGCCAGCAGCTTGGCTAGCGGGAGAGCCGGGGAGCTGTTTTTT
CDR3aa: CASSLASGRAGELFF

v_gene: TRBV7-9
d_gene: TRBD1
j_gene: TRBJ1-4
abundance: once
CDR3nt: TGTGCCAGCAGCATTAAAAGGGGGCGAGATGAAAAACTGTTTTTT
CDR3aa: CASSIKRGRDEKLFF

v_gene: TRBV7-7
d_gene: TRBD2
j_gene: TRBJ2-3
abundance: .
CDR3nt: TGTGCTAGCAGCCCCCTCGGGCGGGGGGGCTGGGCGCAGTATTTT
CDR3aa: CASSPLGRGGWAQYF

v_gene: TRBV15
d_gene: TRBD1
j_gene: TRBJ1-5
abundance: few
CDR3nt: TGTGCCACCAGCCATTCGTGGGACAGGGGGCTAGAAGGCAATCAGCCCCAGCATTTT
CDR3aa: CATSHSWDRGLEGNQPQHF

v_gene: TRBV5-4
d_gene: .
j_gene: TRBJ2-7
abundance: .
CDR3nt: TGTGCCAGCAGCTTGGCTAGCGAAAACGAGCAGTACTTC
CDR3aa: CASSLASENEQYF

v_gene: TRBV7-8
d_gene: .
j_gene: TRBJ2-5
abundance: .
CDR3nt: TGTGCCAGCAGTTTCCCCAGGGTCCCTCGGGCGGAGACCCAGTACTTC
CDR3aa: CASSFPRVPRAETQYF

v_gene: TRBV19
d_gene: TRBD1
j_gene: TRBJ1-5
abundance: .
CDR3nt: TGTGCCAGTAGTAAGGGACAGGGGATGAATCAGCCCCAGCATTTT
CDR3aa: CASSKGQGMNQPQHF

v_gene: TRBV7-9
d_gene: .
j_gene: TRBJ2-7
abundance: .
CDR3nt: TGTGCCAGCAGCCCTAAGACGGGAAACTACGAGCAGTACTTC
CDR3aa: CASSPKTGNYEQYF

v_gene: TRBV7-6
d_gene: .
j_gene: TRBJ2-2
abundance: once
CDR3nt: TGTGCCAGCAGCCGGGACATCGTTAACACCGGGGAGCTGTTTTTT
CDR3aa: CASSRDIVNTGELFF

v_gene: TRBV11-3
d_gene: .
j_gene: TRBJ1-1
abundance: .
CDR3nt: TGTGCCAGCAGCAGGGGTATCGGTGAGGACAGCATGAACACTGAAGCTTTCTTT
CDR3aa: CASSRGIGEDSMNTEAFF

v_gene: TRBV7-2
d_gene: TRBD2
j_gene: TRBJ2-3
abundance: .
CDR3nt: TGTGCCAGCAGCTCTAGCGGGAGGCCCACAGATACGCAGTATTTT
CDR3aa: CASSSSGRPTDTQYF

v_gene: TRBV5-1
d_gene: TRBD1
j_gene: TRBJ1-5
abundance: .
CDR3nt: TGCGCCAGCAGCCCCGGGGACAGGCGGGAGCCCCAGCATTTT
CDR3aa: CASSPGDRREPQHF

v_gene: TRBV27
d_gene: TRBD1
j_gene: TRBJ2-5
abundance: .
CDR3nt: TGTGCCAGCAGTTTATTTCGGGACAGGGGAAGAGAGACCCAGTACTTC
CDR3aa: CASSLFRDRGRETQYF

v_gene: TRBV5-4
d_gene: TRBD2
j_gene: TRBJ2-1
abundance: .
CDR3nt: TGTGCCAGCAGCCCCGGGACTAGCGGGAGCTATGAGCAGTTCTTC
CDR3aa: CASSPGTSGSYEQFF

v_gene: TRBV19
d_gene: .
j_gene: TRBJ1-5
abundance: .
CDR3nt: TGTGCCAGTAAGGGGACTACGATCTTGGAGAGCAATCAGCCCCAGCATTTT
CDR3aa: CASKGTTILESNQPQHF

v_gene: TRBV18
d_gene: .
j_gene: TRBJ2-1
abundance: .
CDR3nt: TGTGCCAGCTCACCACCGCCAGATTACAATGAGCAGTTCTTC
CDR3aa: CASSPPPDYNEQFF

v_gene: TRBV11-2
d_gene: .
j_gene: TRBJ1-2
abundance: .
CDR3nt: TGTGCCAGCAGCTCAGTACAGAGCACCACTAACTATGGCTACACCTTC
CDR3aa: CASSSVQSTTNYGYTF

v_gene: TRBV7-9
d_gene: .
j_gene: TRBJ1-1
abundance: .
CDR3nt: TGTGCCAGCAGCTCTTCTTGGGCAGGTGGGTTCACTGAAGCTTTCTTT
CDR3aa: CASSSSWAGGFTEAFF

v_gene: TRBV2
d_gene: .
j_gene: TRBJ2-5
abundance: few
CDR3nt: TGTGCCAGCACTGGGTACAGGTCAAACTACCAAGAGACCCAGTACTTC
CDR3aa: CASTGYRSNYQETQYF

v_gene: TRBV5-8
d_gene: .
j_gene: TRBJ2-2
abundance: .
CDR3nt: TGTGCCAGCAGCTTGATTGGGGAGGCCGGGGAGCTGTTTTTT
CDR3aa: CASSLIGEAGELFF

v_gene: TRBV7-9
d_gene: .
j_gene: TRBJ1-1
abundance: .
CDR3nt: TGTGCCAGCAGCCCAAGTCCCGGGGTGAACACTGAAGCTTTCTTT
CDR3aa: CASSPSPGVNTEAFF

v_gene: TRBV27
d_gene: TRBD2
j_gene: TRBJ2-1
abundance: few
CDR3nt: TGTGCCAGCAGTTTCTCTAGCGGGGGGGCCTTTGAGCAGTTCTTC
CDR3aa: CASSFSSGGAFEQFF

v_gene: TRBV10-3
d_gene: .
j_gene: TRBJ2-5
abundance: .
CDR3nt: TGTGCCACCCGAACAGGGCCAGAGACCCAGTACTTC
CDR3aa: CATRTGPETQYF

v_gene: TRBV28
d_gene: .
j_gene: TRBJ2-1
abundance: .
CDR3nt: TGTGCCAGCAGTTTTCGCGGACAGTACAATGAGCAGTTCTTC
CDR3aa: CASSFRGQYNEQFF

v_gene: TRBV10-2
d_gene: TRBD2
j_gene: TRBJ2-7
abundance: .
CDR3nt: TGCGCCAGTCTTAGCGGGGGCGGGGGCGAGCAGTACTTC
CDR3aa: CASLSGGGGEQYF

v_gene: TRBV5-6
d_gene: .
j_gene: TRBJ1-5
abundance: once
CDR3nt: TGTGCCAGCAGCTTGGGGCCGAACCTCAATCAGCCCCAGCATTTT
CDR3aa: CASSLGPNLNQPQHF

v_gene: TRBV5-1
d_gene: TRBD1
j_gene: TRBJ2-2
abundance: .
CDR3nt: TGCGCCAGCAACCTAAACCGGGACAGGGTCGCCGGGGAGCTGTTTTTT
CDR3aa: CASNLNRDRVAGELFF

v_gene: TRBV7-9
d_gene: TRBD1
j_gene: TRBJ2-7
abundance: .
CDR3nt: TGTGCCAGCAGCCCCACCTTGGGACAGGCCTACGAGCAGTACTTC
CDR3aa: CASSPTLGQAYEQYF

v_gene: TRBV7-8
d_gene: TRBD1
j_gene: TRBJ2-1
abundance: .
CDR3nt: TGTGCCAGCAGCGGACGCGAACAGGGGCATAGCTCCTACAATGAGCAGTTCTTC
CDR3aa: CASSGREQGHSSYNEQFF

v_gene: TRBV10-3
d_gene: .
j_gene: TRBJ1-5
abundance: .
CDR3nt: TGTGCCATCAGCGACAGGCTGGATCAGCCCCAGCATTTT
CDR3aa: CAISDRLDQPQHF

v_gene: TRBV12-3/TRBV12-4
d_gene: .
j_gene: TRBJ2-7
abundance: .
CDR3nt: TGTGCCAGCAGCCCTCAGGGTTGGTACGAGCAGTACTTC
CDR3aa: CASSPQGWYEQYF

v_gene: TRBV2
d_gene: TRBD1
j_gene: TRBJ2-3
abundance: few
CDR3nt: TGTGCCAGCAGTGAAGCTGGTAGGACAGGATGGGACACAGATACGCAGTATTTT
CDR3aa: CASSEAGRTGWDTDTQYF

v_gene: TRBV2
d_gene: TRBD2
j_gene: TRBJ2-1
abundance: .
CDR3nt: TGTGCCAGCATTGGATTAGCGGGGGGACCTGGGAAGTTCTTC
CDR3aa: CASIGLAGGPGKFF

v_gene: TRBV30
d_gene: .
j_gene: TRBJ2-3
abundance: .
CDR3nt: TGTGCCTGGAGTGTAACAGGGGGGGTAGATACGCAGTATTTT
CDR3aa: CAWSVTGGVDTQYF

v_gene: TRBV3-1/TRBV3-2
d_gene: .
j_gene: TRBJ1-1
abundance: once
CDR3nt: TGTGCCAGCAGCCATGGGCACATTTTGAACACTGAAGCTTTCTTT
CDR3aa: CASSHGHILNTEAFF

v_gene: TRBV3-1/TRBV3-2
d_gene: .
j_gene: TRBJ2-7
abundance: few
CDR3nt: TGTGCCAGCAGCCCAGAGGGGGGCTACGAGCAGTACTTC
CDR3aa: CASSPEGGYEQYF

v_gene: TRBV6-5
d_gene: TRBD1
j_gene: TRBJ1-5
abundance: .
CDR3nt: TGTGCCAGCAGTAGGGACAGAGCGAATCAGCCCCAGCATTTT
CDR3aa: CASSRDRANQPQHF

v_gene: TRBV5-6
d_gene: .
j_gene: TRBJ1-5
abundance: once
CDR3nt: TGTGCCAGCAGCTTGTTCGGAGGATATAGCAATCAGCCCCAGCATTTT
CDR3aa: CASSLFGGYSNQPQHF